This entry lists 24 T cell receptor beta chains sequenced from one sample in a study of cytomegalovirus exposure and HLA in healthy donors. TCRdb keeps only in-frame clones here, not all; method: immunoSEQ multiplex PCR. This sample has approximately 54,000 clones, with over 85% found just once. The sample consisted of PBMCs. The receptors come from a woman aged 18 to 35 in good health and CMV-seropositive.

The chain is built from TRBV4-2 and TRBJ2-5; 9 bases line up with TRBD2. The CDR3 is 17 amino acids. Looked up from germline, CDR1 is LGHNA and CDR2 is YNFKEQ. The ends lost 0 bases at V and 5 bases at J; junction bases unmatched: 10. The CDR3 bases are TGTGCCAGCAGCCAAGATGGGCCAGCGGGGGGAGGGGAGACCCAGTACTTC. This codes for CASSQDGPAGGGETQYF.

The rearrangement uses TRBV29-1 and TRBJ2-7; tentative D call: TRBD2 (5 bases). Germline V gene data show CDR1 as SQVTM and CDR2 as ANQGSEA. The CDR3 runs 12 residues. Trimming removed 6 bases from V and 0 bases from J, with 9 bases in between. CDR3 bases: TGCAGCGTGGAGGACGGCTCCTACGAGCAGTACTTC. It yields the protein CSVEDGSYEQYF.

The V gene is TRBV14, the J gene TRBJ2-5; no firm D call. Looked up from germline, CDR1 is SGHDN and CDR2 is FVKESK. V lost 3 bases and J lost 9, with 20 bases in between. CDR3 size: 15 residues. The CDR3 is CASSHPDPELSPQYF. CDR3 DNA sequence: TGTGCCAGCAGCCACCCCGACCCGGAGCTCTCACCCCAGTACTTC.

The chain uses TRBV4-2 and TRBJ1-2; the D is unclear. Germline values: CDR1 LGHNA, CDR2 YNFKEQ. This CDR3 comprises 17 residues. Trimming left V 1 base short and J 4 bases short, with 19 bases between. Here the CDR3 DNA reads TGTGCCAGCAGCCAAGGGGAGGGCGGCTCAACCTTCTATGGCTACACCTTC. Its translation is CASSQGEGGSTFYGYTF.

This chain links TRBV19 with TRBJ1-1, with a tentative D call TRBD1 (5 bases). The CDR3 contains 15 residues. The germline CDR1 and CDR2 sequences are LNHDA and SQIVND (reference sequence). V lost 7 bases to trimming and J lost 6 bases, with 21 bases between them. DNA of the CDR3: TGTGCCAGTAACTCACCGGGAGGGGCTCTTTCTGAAGCTTTCTTT. This encodes CASNSPGGALSEAFF.

The rearrangement joins TRBV14 to TRBJ2-2; D unclear. V was trimmed by 1 base and J by 5 bases, leaving 5 bases between them. The CDR3 contains 13 residues. Looked up from germline, CDR1 is SGHDN and CDR2 is FVKESK. DNA of the CDR3: TGTGCCAGCAGCCAAGGGAGTACCGGGGAGCTGTTTTTT. Protein sequence: CASSQGSTGELFF.

CDR3 coding DNA: TGTGCCATCAGGGGGGCGTTAGTGGGCAGGGGCAACGAGCAGTACTTC. It specifies CAIRGALVGRGNEQYF. This chain joins TRBV10-3 and TRBJ2-7, with a possible D match to TRBD1 (6 bases). Germline lookup yields CDR1 ENHRY and CDR2 SYGVKD. This CDR3 contains 16 residues. V was clipped by 6 bases and J by 5 bases, with 23 bases between them.

This CDR3 is CASSQDNLAGGRGNTQYF. The CDR3 nucleotides are TGTGCCAGCAGCCAAGATAATCTAGCGGGGGGGCGGGGAAATACGCAGTATTTT. The chain is built from TRBV4-2 and TRBJ2-3; 12 nucleotides match TRBD2. Germline CDR1 LGHNA, CDR2 YNFKEQ. The CDR3 runs to 18 residues. V was clipped by 0 bases and J by 7 bases; unmatched bases: 11.

The J gene is TRBJ1-1, the V gene TRBV7-9; possibly TRBD1 for D (5 bases). Per germline, CDR1 SEHNR and CDR2 FQNEAQ (reference sequence). The CDR3 contains 13 residues. The V end lost 3 bases, the J end lost 11 bases, and 16 bases lay between the germline ends. The CDR3 here is CASSFADSNFAFF. CDR3 nucleotides: TGTGCCAGCAGCTTTGCCGACAGTAACTTTGCTTTCTTT.

This clone has just one count. V and J are TRBV6-1 and TRBJ2-1; 8 bases are shared with TRBD1. The germline V gene has CDR1 MNHNS and CDR2 SASEGT. V dropped 4 bases and J dropped 9; count of bases not matched to a gene: 5. There are 13 residues in the CDR3. DNA for the CDR3: TGTGCCAGCAGTGGACAGGGGCGGGGTGAGCAGTTCTTC. This codes for CASSGQGRGEQFF.

The chain combines TRBV4-3 with TRBJ1-6, with D perhaps TRBD1 (5 bases). Looked up from germline, CDR1 is LGHNA and CDR2 is YSLEER. The CDR3 is 16 amino acids. Trimming left V 1 base short and J 6 bases short, with 13 bases between. CDR3 residues: CASSQVGDSPNSPLHF. DNA of the CDR3: TGCGCCAGCAGCCAAGTCGGGGACTCACCTAATTCACCCCTCCACTTT.

V is TRBV27 and J is TRBJ2-7; 13 nucleotides line up with TRBD2. J gave up 3 bases and V 6 bases, and 8 bases lay outside the gene matches. The germline CDR1 and CDR2 sequences are MNHEY and SMNVEV (reference sequence). The CDR3 length is 16 residues. In DNA, the CDR3 is TGTGCCAGCAGCCTTGGGACTAGCGGGGCCCTCTACGAGCAGTACTTC. Its translation: CASSLGTSGALYEQYF.

J is TRBJ1-6 and V is TRBV11-2; 9 bases map to TRBD1. The germline V gene encodes CDR1 SGHAT and CDR2 FQNNGV. This CDR3 has 18 residues. V lost 4 bases and J lost 0; bases outside the gene matches: 7. CDR3 protein: CASSSRDRESSYNSPLHF. CDR3 nucleotides: TGTGCCAGCAGCTCCAGGGACAGGGAGAGCTCCTATAATTCACCCCTCCACTTT.

The chain carries TRBV6-5 and TRBJ1-1, with 10 bases aligning to TRBD1. CDR3 length: 14 residues. The V gene's germline CDR1 is MNHEY and CDR2 SVGAGI. With 6 bases clipped from V and 5 bases from J, the junction kept 6 bases outside the gene matches. The CDR3 sequence: CASSTDRGRTEAFF. The CDR3, as DNA: TGTGCCAGCAGCACCGACAGGGGGCGGACTGAAGCTTTCTTT.

The V gene is TRBV10-3, the J gene TRBJ1-3; D is uncertain. There are 11 residues in the CDR3. The germline V gene encodes CDR1 ENHRY and CDR2 SYGVKD. V lost 3 bases and J lost 11, with 8 bases in between. The DNA for the CDR3 is TGTGCCATCAGTGACCCAGGTTCCATATATTTT. Amino acid sequence: CAISDPGSIYF.

The chain uses TRBV10-3 and TRBJ2-3; TRBD2 matches at 8 bases. This CDR3 has 16 residues. Per the germline V gene, CDR1 is ENHRY and CDR2 is SYGVKD. J was trimmed by 2 bases and V by 3 bases; bases with no gene match: 7. For the CDR3, the DNA is TGTGCCATCAGTGAAAGCGGGGGCCCTTCCACAGATACGCAGTATTTT. Protein: CAISESGGPSTDTQYF.

The V gene is TRBV19, the J gene TRBJ1-2; D possibly corresponds to TRBD1 (5 bases). The V and J ends lost 7 bases and 4 bases respectively, with 10 bases between them. Germline-derived CDR1 and CDR2 are LNHDA and SQIVND (reference sequence). The CDR3 covers 12 residues. CDR3 DNA: TGTGCCAGTAAAGGGGCCAGCTATGGCTACACCTTC. It is translated as CASKGASYGYTF.

The chain links TRBV6-5 to TRBJ1-4; D unclear. Per germline, CDR1 MNHEY and CDR2 SVGAGI. V lost 1 base and J 4 bases, leaving 4 bases between the germline ends. This CDR3 region has 13 residues. The DNA of the CDR3 is TGTGCCAGCAGTTACTACAGTAATGAAAAACTGTTTTTT. This encodes CASSYYSNEKLFF.

The CDR3: CASNLIRQNNQPQHF. CDR3 bases: TGTGCCAGTAATTTGATTCGACAGAACAATCAGCCCCAGCATTTT. The chain uses TRBV19 and TRBJ1-5; TRBD1 might be the D (5 bases). V gave up 7 bases and J gave up 3 bases, with 16 bases separating them. The CDR3 extends over 15 amino acids. Germline assignment: CDR1 LNHDA and CDR2 SQIVND (reference sequence).

This clone was detected only a few times. This chain uses TRBV7-9 with TRBJ2-2; TRBD1 aligns across 9 bases. This CDR3 has 14 amino acids. Germline values: CDR1 SEHNR, CDR2 FQNEAQ (reference sequence). Germline trimming cut 5 bases from V and 3 bases from J; bases unmatched to any gene: 1. CDR3 coding DNA: TGTGCCAGCAGCCGGACAGGGGACACCGGGGAGCTGTTTTTT. It translates to CASSRTGDTGELFF.

The chain has TRBV28 and TRBJ2-7; D perhaps matches TRBD1 (5 bases). Trimming removed 3 bases from V and 2 bases from J, with 17 bases in between. The CDR3 has 16 residues. Germline-derived CDR1 and CDR2 are MDHEN and SYDVKM. CDR3 sequence: CASSFGLRQGPYEQYF. The CDR3 DNA reads TGTGCCAGCAGTTTTGGTCTCCGCCAGGGCCCCTACGAGCAGTACTTC.

The genes are TRBV7-8 and TRBJ1-1, with D possibly being TRBD1 (6 bases). The ends were cut back, 5 bases at V and 3 bases at J, with 13 bases in the middle. The germline gives CDR1 SGHVS, CDR2 FQNEAQ. This CDR3 spans 14 amino acids. The chain's CDR3 is CASSPGVGDTEAFF. CDR3 bases: TGTGCCAGCAGCCCAGGGGTGGGGGACACTGAAGCTTTCTTT.

The chain combines TRBV18 with TRBJ2-3; TRBD2 is a possible D gene (5 bases). There are 18 residues in the CDR3. The germline V and J ends were trimmed by 2 bases and 0 bases, with 18 bases remaining between them. CDR1 is KGHSH, CDR2 LQKENI, per germline. The CDR3 loop reads CASSPMGIRLRSTDTQYF. The CDR3 bases are TGTGCCAGCTCACCAATGGGGATTCGACTACGTAGCACAGATACGCAGTATTTT.

This clone was detected only a few times. This rearrangement joins TRBV7-8 to TRBJ2-5; 9 bases match TRBD1. V dropped 5 bases and J dropped 0; count of bases not matched to a gene: 7. The CDR3 covers 16 residues. Germline V gene sequence: CDR1 SGHVS, CDR2 FQNEAQ. CDR3 in DNA: TGTGCCAGCAGCAAAAGACAGGGGGGGTACCAAGAGACCCAGTACTTC. Residues: CASSKRQGGYQETQYF.